This T cell receptor (beta chain) originates from a study of human thymus T cells. Half of the eight donors gave roughly 0.45-1 mL blood during surgery. Germline V gives CDR1 SNHLY, CDR2 FYNNEI. The V end lost 4 bases, the J end lost 4 bases, and 7 bases lay between the germline ends. The CDR3 loop spans 12 amino acids. Libraries were prepared by immunoSEQ multiplex PCR; TCRdb keeps only in-frame clonotypes and omits some of them. In the table there are about 43,000 clones, around 95% of which are singletons. Sequencing was done on a sample of blood. The chain recombines TRBV2 with TRBJ1-2; tentative D call: TRBD1 (5 bases). This TCR was recovered from a girl under three years old with a congenital heart defect but otherwise immunologically healthy. Here the CDR3 reads CASSGDGYGYTF. The CDR3 DNA follows: TGTGCCAGCAGTGGGGACGGCTATGGCTACACCTTC.